This T cell receptor (beta chain) was sequenced during a study of blood T cell repertoires in COVID-19 (TCRdb year 2020). About the full investigation: Collaborator samples came from the United States, Italy and Spain and covered acute and convalescent phases of COVID-19. The material from the prospective study consisted of cDNA or gDNA derived from T cells, B-cell-depleted T cells, or PBMCs. Subjects who had been exposed to COVID-19, were actively infected with it, or had recovered from it provided the deeply sampled blood TCRbeta repertoires that made up the dataset. The repertoires were released in a freely available public database meant as a resource for research on the immune response to SARS-CoV-2. Samples were obtained from the ongoing ImmuneRACE study (first 160 participants) and from about 1,300 subjects provided by 6 global collaborators. Nearly every sample came with metadata listing a de-identified subject ID, COVID-19 status, age in years and sex. Where HLA class I and class II types were available, the types were taken from metadata supplied by the sample provider, not from assay-based typing.

Concerning this clone itself: What this receptor recognizes is not known. There are no base qualities to consult, and no much larger clone falls within one base.

General study outcomes and caveats: The quantity of clinical and demographic metadata differed by source and by participant and was supplied without curation.

TCRbeta CDR3 regions were amplified from genomic DNA by means of the immunoSEQ Assay, a bias-controlled multiplex PCR. Processing in the source paper ran as follows. Within the assay, amplification of reference gene primers was used to estimate how many nucleated cells each sample contained. To quantify the absolute abundance of each unique TCRbeta CDR3 rearrangement, sequence reads were collapsed and filtered. Productive Simpson clonality was computed per sample as the square root of Simpson's diversity index over productive rearrangements. TCRdb carries this immuneACCESS record with in-frame sequences only. Its versions omit some clonotypes, under half of them owing to an unresolved V gene in the studies checked, with the rest unexplained. V and J calls and clone size are copied from that table; D and trimming were computed from the DNA. The table for this sample lists 200,000 to 300,000 clones; 80% to 85% of them were counted only once. Of the sample, around 4.2% is held by the ten largest clones.

The collaborating institutions used their own protocols to collect whole blood in K2EDTA tubes. For TCRbeta analysis, collaborators shipped samples in one of three forms: frozen whole blood, isolated PBMCs, or DNA extracted from either of those sample types. Sequenced sample: peripheral blood. The receptor's source is a man in his sixties with acute or convalescent COVID-19.

The CDR3 in this case is CASGMQASNTEAFF. The DNA sequence is TGCGCCAGCGGAATGCAGGCCTCGAACACTGAAGCTTTCTTT. The chain is made from TRBV5-1 and TRBJ1-1; there is no confident call for the D gene. The CDR3 numbers 14 residues from cysteine through phenylalanine. Just the 42-base CDR3 DNA is kept, in frame starting at base 1. CDR1 and CDR2, per the germline V gene, are SGHRS and YFSETQ. Trimming takes 7 bases from V and 1 base from J, and the germline ends sit 14 bases apart.